The clone carrying this T cell receptor (beta chain) was seen at least ten times. Its cognate antigen is unknown. This entry belongs to a study of blood T cells in healthy people across ages. General observations from the study: Estimates of total diversity, which came from one million sequenced T cells, were considered to be underestimates.

Isolation of PBMCs gave at least 7 million cells per sample. Extractions gave at least 5 micrograms of total RNA per sample. There are 13 residues in the CDR3. In germline, CDR1 is MNHEY, CDR2 SVGAGI. V was pared by 10 bases and J by 2 bases, with 14 bases between. A J-beta primer mix and a sample-barcoded 5' primer were used in a second PCR of about 7 to 11 cycles. Every single cDNA molecule received a tag from a template-switch adaptor with 12 random nucleotides. Using its own MiXCR run on the 5' RACE reads, TCRdb lists one record per CDR3 protein. Among approximately 810,000 distinct CDR3 sequences listed, around 30% were seen once.

The chain carries TRBV6-5 and TRBJ1-2; D perhaps matches TRBD1 (6 bases). The material sequenced was blood. The receptor was derived from an elderly woman in good health. The CDR3 DNA reads TGTGCCACCTCGGACAGTCCAAACTATGGCTACACCTTC. Amino acid sequence: CATSDSPNYGYTF.